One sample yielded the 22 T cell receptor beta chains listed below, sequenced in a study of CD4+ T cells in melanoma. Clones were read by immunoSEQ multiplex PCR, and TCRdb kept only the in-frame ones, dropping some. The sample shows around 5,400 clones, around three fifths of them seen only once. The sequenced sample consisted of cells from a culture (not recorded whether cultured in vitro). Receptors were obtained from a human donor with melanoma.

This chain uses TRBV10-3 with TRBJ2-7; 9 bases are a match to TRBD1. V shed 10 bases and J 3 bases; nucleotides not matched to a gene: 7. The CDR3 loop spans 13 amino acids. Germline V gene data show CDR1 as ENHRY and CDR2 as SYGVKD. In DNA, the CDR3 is TGTGCCACGGCAAGGGGACAGGGCTACGAGCAGTACTTC. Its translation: CATARGQGYEQYF.

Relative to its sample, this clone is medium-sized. CDR3: CASTYSGGTFYEQYF. The CDR3 bases are TGTGCCAGCACCTATAGCGGGGGGACCTTCTACGAGCAGTACTTC. The V call is TRBV27, the J call TRBJ2-7; 10 bases agree with TRBD2. The J segment lost 3 bases and the V segment lost 7 bases, leaving 9 bases of the junction unmatched. Germline V gene lookup returns CDR1 MNHEY and CDR2 SMNVEV (reference sequence). The CDR3 runs to 15 residues.

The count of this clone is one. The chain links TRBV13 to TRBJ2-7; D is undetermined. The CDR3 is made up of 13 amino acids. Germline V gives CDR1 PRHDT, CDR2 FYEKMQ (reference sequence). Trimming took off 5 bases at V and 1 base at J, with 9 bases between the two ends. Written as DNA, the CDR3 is TGTGCCAGCAGCCGCGACGGGTCCTACGAGCAGTACTTC. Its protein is CASSRDGSYEQYF.

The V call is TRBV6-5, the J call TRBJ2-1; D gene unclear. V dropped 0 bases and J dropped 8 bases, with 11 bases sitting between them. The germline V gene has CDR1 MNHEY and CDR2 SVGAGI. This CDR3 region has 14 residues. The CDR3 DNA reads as TGTGCCAGCAGTTACTCGTTCGGAGCCTATGAGCAGTTCTTC. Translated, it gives CASSYSFGAYEQFF.

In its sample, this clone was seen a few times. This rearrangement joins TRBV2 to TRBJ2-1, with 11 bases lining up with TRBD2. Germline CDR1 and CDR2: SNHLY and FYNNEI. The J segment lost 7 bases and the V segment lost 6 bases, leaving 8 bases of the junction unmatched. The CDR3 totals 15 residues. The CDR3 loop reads CASSYSGGDWNEQFF. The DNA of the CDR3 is TGTGCCAGCAGCTATAGCGGGGGGGATTGGAATGAGCAGTTCTTC.

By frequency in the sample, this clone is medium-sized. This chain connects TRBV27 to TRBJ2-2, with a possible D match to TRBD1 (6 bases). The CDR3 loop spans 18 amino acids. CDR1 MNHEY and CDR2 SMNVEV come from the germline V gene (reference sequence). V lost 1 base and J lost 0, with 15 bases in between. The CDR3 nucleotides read TGTGCCAGCAGTTTATTGTTCCGGGACACCCCGAACACCGGGGAGCTGTTTTTT. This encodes CASSLLFRDTPNTGELFF.

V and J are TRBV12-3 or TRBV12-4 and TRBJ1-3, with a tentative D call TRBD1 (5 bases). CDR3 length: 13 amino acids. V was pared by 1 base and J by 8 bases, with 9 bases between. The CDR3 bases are TGTGCCAGCAGTTTAGGGGGGACGGACACCATATATTTT. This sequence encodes CASSLGGTDTIYF.

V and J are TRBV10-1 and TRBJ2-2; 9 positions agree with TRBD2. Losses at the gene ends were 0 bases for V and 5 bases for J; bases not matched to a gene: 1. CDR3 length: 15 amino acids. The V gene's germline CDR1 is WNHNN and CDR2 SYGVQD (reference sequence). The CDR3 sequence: CASSESAGGTGELFF. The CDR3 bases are TGCGCCAGCAGTGAGTCCGCGGGGGGGACCGGGGAGCTGTTTTTT.

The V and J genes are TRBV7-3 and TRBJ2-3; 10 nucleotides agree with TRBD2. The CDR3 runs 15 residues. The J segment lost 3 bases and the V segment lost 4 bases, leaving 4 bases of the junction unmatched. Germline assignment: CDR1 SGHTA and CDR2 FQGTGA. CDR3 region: CASSSTSGPTDTQYF. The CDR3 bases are TGTGCCAGCAGCTCGACTAGCGGGCCTACAGATACGCAGTATTTT.

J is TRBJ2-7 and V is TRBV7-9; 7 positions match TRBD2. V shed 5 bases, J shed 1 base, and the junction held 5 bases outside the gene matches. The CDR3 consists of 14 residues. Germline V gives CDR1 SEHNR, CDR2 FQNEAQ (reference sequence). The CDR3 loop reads CASSGGTTSYEQYF. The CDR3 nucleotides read TGTGCCAGCAGCGGCGGGACTACGTCCTACGAGCAGTACTTC.

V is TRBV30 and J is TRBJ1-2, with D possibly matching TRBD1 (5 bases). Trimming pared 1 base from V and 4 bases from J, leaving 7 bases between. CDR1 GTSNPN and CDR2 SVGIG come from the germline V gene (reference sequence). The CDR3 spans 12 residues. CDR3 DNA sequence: TGTGCCTGGAGTGCAGGGAGCTATGGCTACACCTTC. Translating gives CAWSAGSYGYTF.

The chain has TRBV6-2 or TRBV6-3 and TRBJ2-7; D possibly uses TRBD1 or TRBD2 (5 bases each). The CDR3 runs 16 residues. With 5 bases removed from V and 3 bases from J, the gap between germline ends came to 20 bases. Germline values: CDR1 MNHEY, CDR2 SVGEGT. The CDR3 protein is CASSTPRDGRFYEQYF. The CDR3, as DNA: TGTGCCAGCAGTACACCTCGGGACGGCCGATTCTACGAGCAGTACTTC.

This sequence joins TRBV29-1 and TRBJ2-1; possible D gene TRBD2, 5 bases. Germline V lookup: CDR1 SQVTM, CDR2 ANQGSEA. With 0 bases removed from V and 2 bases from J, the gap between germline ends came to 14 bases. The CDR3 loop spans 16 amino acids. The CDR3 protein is CSVEDPGRRTYNEQFF. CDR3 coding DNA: TGCAGCGTTGAAGATCCGGGCAGGAGGACCTACAATGAGCAGTTCTTC.

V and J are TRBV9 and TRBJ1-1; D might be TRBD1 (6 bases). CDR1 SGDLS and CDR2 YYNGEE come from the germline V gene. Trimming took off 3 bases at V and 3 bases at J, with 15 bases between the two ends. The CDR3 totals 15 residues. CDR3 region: CASSARTETYTEAFF. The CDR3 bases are TGTGCCAGCAGCGCACGGACAGAGACTTACACTGAAGCTTTCTTT.

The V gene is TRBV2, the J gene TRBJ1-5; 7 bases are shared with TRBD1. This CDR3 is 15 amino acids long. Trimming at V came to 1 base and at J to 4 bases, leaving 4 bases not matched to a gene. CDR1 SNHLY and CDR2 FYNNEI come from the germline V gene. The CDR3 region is CASSEVGTENQPQHF. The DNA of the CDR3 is TGTGCCAGCAGTGAAGTCGGGACAGAGAATCAGCCCCAGCATTTT.

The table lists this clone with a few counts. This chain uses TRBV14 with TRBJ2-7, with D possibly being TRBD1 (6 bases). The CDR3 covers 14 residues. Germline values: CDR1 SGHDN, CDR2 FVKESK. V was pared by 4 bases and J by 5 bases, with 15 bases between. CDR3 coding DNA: TGTGCCAGCAGCCTATACAGGGATGGCGACGAGCAGTACTTC. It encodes CASSLYRDGDEQYF.

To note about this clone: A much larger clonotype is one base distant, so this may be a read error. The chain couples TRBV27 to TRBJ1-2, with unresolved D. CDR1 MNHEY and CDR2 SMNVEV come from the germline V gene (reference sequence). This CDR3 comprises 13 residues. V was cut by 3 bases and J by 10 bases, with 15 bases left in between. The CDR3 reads CASSFMGLGDYTF. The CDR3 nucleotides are TGTGCCAGCAGTTTTATGGGGTTAGGTGACTACACCTTC.

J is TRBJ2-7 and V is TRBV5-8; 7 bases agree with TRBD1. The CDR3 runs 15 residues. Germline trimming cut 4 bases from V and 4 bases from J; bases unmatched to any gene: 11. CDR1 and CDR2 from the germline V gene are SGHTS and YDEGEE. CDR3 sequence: CASSHQTGQLYEQYF. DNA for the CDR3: TGTGCCAGCAGCCACCAAACGGGACAGCTATACGAGCAGTACTTC. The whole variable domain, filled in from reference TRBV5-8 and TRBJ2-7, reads EAGVTQSPTHLIKTRGQQATLRCSPISGHTSVYWYQQALGLGLQFLLWYDEGEERNRGNFPPRFSGRQFPNYSSELNVNALELEDSALYLCASSHQTGQLYEQYFGPGTRLTVT.

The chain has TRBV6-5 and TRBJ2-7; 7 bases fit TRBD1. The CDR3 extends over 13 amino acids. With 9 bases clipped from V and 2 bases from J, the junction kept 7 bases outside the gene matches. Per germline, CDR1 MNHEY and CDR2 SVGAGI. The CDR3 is CASRPGQPYEQYF. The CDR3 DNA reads TGTGCCAGTAGACCGGGACAGCCCTACGAGCAGTACTTC.

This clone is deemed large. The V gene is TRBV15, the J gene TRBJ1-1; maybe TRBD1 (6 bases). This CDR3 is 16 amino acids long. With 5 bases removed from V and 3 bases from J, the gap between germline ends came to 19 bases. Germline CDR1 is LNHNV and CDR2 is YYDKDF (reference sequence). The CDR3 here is CATSVRTGHQHTEAFF. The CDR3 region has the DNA TGTGCCACCAGCGTACGTACGGGACACCAACACACTGAAGCTTTCTTT.

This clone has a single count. The CDR3 nucleotides read TGTGCCGGACCACGACAGGGAGGGAATGAAAAACTGTTTTTT. The encoded protein is CAGPRQGGNEKLFF. The chain recombines TRBV7-3 with TRBJ1-4; 7 bases match TRBD1. V lost 11 bases and J lost 5; bases outside the gene matches: 11. Germline V gene data show CDR1 as SGHTA and CDR2 as FQGTGA. The CDR3 has 14 amino acids.

CDR3 region: CATLRDRTAYEQYF. The DNA of the CDR3 is TGTGCCACCCTAAGGGACAGAACAGCCTACGAGCAGTACTTC. The chain couples TRBV6-5 to TRBJ2-7, with 7 bases that match TRBD1. Per germline, CDR1 MNHEY and CDR2 SVGAGI. V lost 10 bases to trimming and J lost 2 bases; unmatched junction nucleotides: 11. This CDR3 is 14 amino acids long.